One and the same sample provided the 3 T cell receptor beta chains below, sequenced in a study of blood T cell repertoires in COVID-19. Produced via immunoSEQ multiplex PCR; TCRdb's table is partial and in-frame only. The sample gives just over 300,000 clones, roughly nine tenths of which show up once; 1.8% is in the top ten. The sequencing sample was made of peripheral blood. Receptors originate from a woman aged 25 to 39 with COVID-19, enrolled during active disease.

The V gene is TRBV3-1 (or the pseudogene TRBV3-2), the J gene TRBJ1-4; D is unclear. This CDR3 region has 16 residues. Trimming left V 0 bases short and J 3 bases short, with 11 bases between. From germline, CDR1 is LGHDT and CDR2 YNNKEL (reference sequence). In DNA, the CDR3 is TGTGCCAGCAGCCAAGATCTGGCAGCGGCTAATGAAAAACTGTTTTTT. Translated, it gives CASSQDLAAANEKLFF.

The CDR3 spells CASSETGGRETQYF. For the CDR3, the DNA is TGTGCCAGCAGTGAGACGGGCGGGAGAGAGACCCAGTACTTC. The chain is built from TRBV2 and TRBJ2-5; 7 positions agree with TRBD2. The CDR3 spans 14 residues. Germline V CDR1 and CDR2: SNHLY, FYNNEI. Germline trimming cut 3 bases from V and 4 bases from J; bases unmatched to any gene: 5. The full variable domain, in which reference TRBV2 and TRBJ2-5 provide the parts outside the CDR3, is EPEVTQTPSHQVTQMGQEVILRCVPISNHLYFYWYRQILGQKVEFLVSFYNNEISEKSEIFDDQFSVERPDGSNFTLKIRSTKLEDSAMYFCASSETGGRETQYFGPGTRLLVL.

The chain uses TRBV20-1 and TRBJ1-2; no firm D call. The CDR3 sequence is 11 residues long. Deletions cut 3 bases from V and 5 bases from J, with 7 bases between. Looked up from germline, CDR1 is DFQATT and CDR2 is SNEGSKA (reference sequence). The CDR3 sequence: CSASSRYGYTF. The CDR3 region has the DNA TGCAGTGCTAGTTCGCGATATGGCTACACCTTC.